This T cell receptor beta chain was sequenced in a study of T cells in Graves' hyperthyroidism and ophthalmopathy. Whole-study findings and limits: Among clonotypes expanded in thyroid above 0.001, most were also found in blood.

CDR3 size: 14 residues. The V end lost 5 bases, the J end lost 2 bases, and 9 bases lay between the germline ends. This clonotype was counted ten times or more. Antigen: not known. The investigators amplified TCR beta CDR3 regions from RNA transcripts. HTBI primers were employed in a first-round RT-PCR of the TCR CDR3. TCRdb processed the multiplex PCR reads anew with MiXCR; each CDR3 protein has one entry. The table has a few hundred thousand distinct CDR3 sequences, about 14% seen once; the top ten hold almost 6%. This TCR was sampled from a woman younger than 45 with Graves' hyperthyroidism that later progressed to Graves' ophthalmopathy. The J gene is TRBJ1-4, the V gene TRBV12-3 or TRBV12-4; D uncertain. Sample: blood. CDR3 sequence: CASSVSWTNEKLFF. For the CDR3, the DNA is TGTGCCAGCAGTGTCAGTTGGACTAATGAAAAACTGTTTTTT.